These 21 T cell receptor beta chains came from one sample sequenced in a study of T cell responses to AZD1222 COVID-19 vaccine. Some clones are missing from TCRdb's copy, which holds only in-frame ones; the method was immunoSEQ multiplex PCR. The sample contains roughly 200,000 clones, about 91% of which appear only once. This specimen consisted of peripheral blood, obtained on day 0 of AZD1222 vaccination. These TCRs come from an adult in good health.

This rearrangement joins TRBV28 to TRBJ2-7; D call uncertain. The V gene lost 2 bases and the J gene lost 6 bases, with 14 bases spanning the gap. The germline gives CDR1 MDHEN, CDR2 SYDVKM. This CDR3 comprises 14 residues. The CDR3 spells CASSLMGGRSEQYF. CDR3 nucleotides: TGTGCCAGCAGTTTAATGGGTGGAAGGAGCGAGCAGTACTTC.

The chain couples TRBV10-3 to TRBJ1-1, with D perhaps matching TRBD1 (6 bases). Looked up from germline, CDR1 is ENHRY and CDR2 is SYGVKD. CDR3 size: 15 residues. V gave up 7 bases and J gave up 2 bases, with 17 bases separating them. In nucleotides, the CDR3 is TGTGCCATCATGTTCTCGACAGGCCCTAACACTGAAGCTTTCTTT. This codes for CAIMFSTGPNTEAFF.

V gene TRBV10-3 combines with J gene TRBJ2-1, with a possible D match to TRBD1 (6 bases). CDR1 is ENHRY and CDR2 is SYGVKD in the germline V gene. V lost 6 bases, J lost 8 bases, and 17 bases lay in between. This CDR3 has 14 residues. The CDR3 protein is CAISPQGSIDEQFF. DNA of the CDR3: TGTGCCATCAGCCCACAGGGCAGCATCGATGAGCAGTTCTTC.

This clone was seen once. The chain is built from TRBV25-1 and TRBJ1-5; TRBD1 is a possible D gene (5 bases). CDR1 and CDR2 from the germline V gene are MGHDK and SYGVNS. The CDR3 is made up of 15 amino acids. CDR3 residues: CALKVGTAREQPQHF. The CDR3 coding sequence is TGTGCTTTAAAAGTTGGGACGGCTCGTGAGCAGCCCCAGCATTTT.

The chain carries TRBV30 and TRBJ1-1; maybe TRBD1 (6 bases). Germline V lookup: CDR1 GTSNPN, CDR2 SVGIG (reference sequence). The CDR3 loop spans 14 amino acids. V was shortened by 2 bases and J by 5 bases, with 15 bases between the two germline ends. CDR3 sequence (DNA): TGTGCCTGGAGTAGGAAAGGGGGATGGACTGAAGCTTTCTTT. Its protein product is CAWSRKGGWTEAFF.

The CDR3 DNA reads as TGTGCCAGCAGCGGTGTTCGACAGGGCAATCAGCCCCAGCATTTT. Its translation is CASSGVRQGNQPQHF. The chain joins TRBV2 to TRBJ1-5; possible D gene TRBD1, 6 bases. Germline-derived CDR1 and CDR2 are SNHLY and FYNNEI. CDR3 length equals 15 residues. V was pared by 6 bases and J by 2 bases, with 14 bases between.

This sequence joins TRBV2 and TRBJ2-2; the match to TRBD1 covers 8 bases. The V gene end was trimmed by 6 bases and the J gene end by 11 bases; junction bases not matched to a gene: 11. Germline assignment: CDR1 SNHLY and CDR2 FYNNEI. The CDR3 consists of 14 residues. The CDR3 DNA sequence: TGTGCCAGCAGGCTGACAGGGGTCGCAGACGAGCTGTTTTTT. It specifies CASRLTGVADELFF.

The CDR3: CASSLQGGAQYF. The CDR3 DNA reads as TGTGCCAGCAGCCTACAGGGAGGCGCGCAGTATTTT. This rearrangement joins TRBV3-1 (or the pseudogene TRBV3-2) to TRBJ2-3, with D perhaps assigned TRBD1 or TRBD2 (6 bases each). Germline loops: CDR1 LGHDT, CDR2 YNNKEL (reference sequence). With 4 bases removed from V and 10 bases from J, the gap between germline ends came to 12 bases. The CDR3 is 12 amino acids.

In DNA, the CDR3 is TGTGCCAGCAGCTGGCTGCTGGGGCTGGCAAGGGGCGAGCAGTACTTC. Translated, it gives CASSWLLGLARGEQYF. The gene calls are TRBV5-5 and TRBJ2-7; tentative D call: TRBD1 (5 bases). The germline gives CDR1 SGHKS, CDR2 YYEKEE (reference sequence). CDR3 size: 16 residues. V was trimmed by 3 bases and J by 6 bases, leaving 22 bases between them.

The genes are TRBV7-2 and TRBJ1-2, with a tentative D call TRBD1 (6 bases). Trimming left V 1 base short and J 4 bases short, with 19 bases between. The CDR3 has 17 amino acids. Germline-derived CDR1 and CDR2 are SGHTA and FQGNSA. CDR3 nucleotide sequence: TGTGCCAGCAGCTTAGGAACAGGGACGAGAGGGGTCTATGGCTACACCTTC. Encoded protein: CASSLGTGTRGVYGYTF. The complete variable domain, with remaining parts taken from reference TRBV7-2 and TRBJ1-2, reads GAGVSQSPSNKVTEKGKDVELRCDPISGHTALYWYRQSLGQGLEFLIYFQGNSAPDKSGLPSDRFSAERTGGSVSTLTIQRTQQEDSAVYLCASSLGTGTRGVYGYTFGSGTRLTVV.

This chain joins TRBV2 and TRBJ1-1; 9 bases map to TRBD1. V trimming: 7 bases; J trimming: 5 bases; junction bases outside the gene matches: 2. CDR1 SNHLY and CDR2 FYNNEI come from the germline V gene. The CDR3 has 12 amino acids. CDR3 region: CASKDRGTEAFF. CDR3 DNA sequence: TGTGCCAGCAAAGACAGGGGGACTGAAGCTTTCTTT. The full variable domain, completed using reference TRBV2 and TRBJ1-1, is EPEVTQTPSHQVTQMGQEVILRCVPISNHLYFYWYRQILGQKVEFLVSFYNNEISEKSEIFDDQFSVERPDGSNFTLKIRSTKLEDSAMYFCASKDRGTEAFFGQGTRLTVV.

This clone appeared once. This rearrangement joins TRBV6-2 or TRBV6-3 to TRBJ2-6; D assignment may be TRBD1 or TRBD2 (5 bases each). Deletions cut 4 bases from V and 6 bases from J, with 10 bases between. Germline loops: CDR1 MNHEY, CDR2 SVGEGT. This CDR3 has 14 residues. CDR3 region: CASSFGGKANVLTF. DNA for the CDR3: TGTGCCAGCAGTTTTGGGGGAAAGGCCAACGTCCTGACTTTC.

The chain recombines TRBV3-1 (or the pseudogene TRBV3-2) with TRBJ1-1, with a possible D match to TRBD1 (5 bases). CDR3 length: 14 residues. CDR1 LGHDT and CDR2 YNNKEL come from the germline V gene (reference sequence). The V end was cut by 1 base, the J end by 7 bases, with 13 bases between. CDR3 DNA sequence: TGTGCCAGCAGCCAAGGCCGGGGCGGAGGTGAAGCTTTCTTT. Its protein is CASSQGRGGGEAFF.

This sequence joins TRBV5-1 and TRBJ1-1; no definite D call. Trimming stripped 0 bases from V and 7 bases from J, with 10 bases between. CDR1 and CDR2 from the germline V gene are SGHRS and YFSETQ. CDR3 length equals 13 residues. The CDR3 DNA sequence: TGCGCCAGCAGCTTGGCCGTGGGGTATGAAGCTTTCTTT. It codes for CASSLAVGYEAFF.

J is TRBJ1-5 and V is TRBV2; unclear D gene. The germline gives CDR1 SNHLY, CDR2 FYNNEI. The CDR3 sequence is 14 residues long. Trimming left V 1 base short and J 11 bases short, with 15 bases between. DNA of the CDR3: TGTGCCAGCAGTGAAGAAGGAGGTGGGAGAACCCAGCATTTT. Protein: CASSEEGGGRTQHF.

The chain uses TRBV2 and TRBJ1-5; 10 positions match TRBD1. Trimming removed 7 bases from V and 5 bases from J; junction bases left unmatched: 5. This CDR3 contains 14 residues. Germline CDR1 reads SNHLY; CDR2 reads FYNNEI. This CDR3 is CASKRTGGDQPQHF. The CDR3 bases are TGTGCCAGCAAACGGACAGGGGGGGATCAGCCCCAGCATTTT.

The V and J genes are TRBV2 and TRBJ1-4, with TRBD1 matching 8 bases. The V gene end was trimmed by 0 bases and the J gene end by 8 bases; junction bases not matched to a gene: 5. This CDR3 has 15 amino acids. Per the germline V gene, CDR1 is SNHLY and CDR2 is FYNNEI. CDR3 DNA sequence: TGTGCCAGCAGTGAAGCTCTCGGACAGGGCGAAAAACTGTTTTTT. It yields the protein CASSEALGQGEKLFF.

This chain links TRBV5-1 with TRBJ1-1; tentative D call: TRBD1 (5 bases). Trimming removed 4 bases at V and 8 bases at J, with 18 bases between. The CDR3 is 14 residues long. Germline V gene sequence: CDR1 SGHRS, CDR2 YFSETQ. In DNA, the CDR3 is TGCGCCAGCAGCCTAGGTTCGCAATCAGGGGAAGCTTTCTTT. Translating it yields CASSLGSQSGEAFF. Filled out from reference TRBV5-1 and TRBJ1-1, the complete variable domain reads KAGVTQTPRYLIKTRGQQVTLSCSPISGHRSVSWYQQTPGQGLQFLFEYFSETQRNKGNFPGRFSGRQFSNSRSEMNVSTLELGDSALYLCASSLGSQSGEAFFGQGTRLTVV.

The rearrangement uses TRBV6-2 or TRBV6-3 and TRBJ1-1; D gene ambiguous. This CDR3 has 15 residues. CDR1 is MNHEY, CDR2 SVGEGT, per germline. Deletions cut 2 bases from V and 1 base from J, with 11 bases between. The CDR3 nucleotides are TGTGCCAGCAGTTACGGGTTTAAGGGGAACACTGAAGCTTTCTTT. Translation gives CASSYGFKGNTEAFF.

This sequence joins TRBV11-2 and TRBJ1-5; D is uncertain. CDR1 and CDR2 (germline): SGHAT, FQNNGV. Trimming stripped 2 bases from V and 8 bases from J, with 10 bases between. This CDR3 contains 13 residues. CDR3 region: CASSLFVDEPQHF. The CDR3 DNA follows: TGTGCCAGCAGCTTATTTGTGGACGAGCCCCAGCATTTT.

The rearrangement uses TRBV6-5 and TRBJ2-5, with D possibly TRBD2 on 6 matching bases. V lost 4 bases and J 1 base, leaving 10 bases between the germline ends. From germline, CDR1 is MNHEY and CDR2 SVGAGI. CDR3 size: 14 residues. The CDR3 region is CASSSGGFQETQYF. The CDR3 DNA is TGTGCCAGCAGTTCCGGAGGGTTCCAAGAGACCCAGTACTTC.